This T cell receptor beta chain was recorded in a study of cytomegalovirus exposure and HLA in healthy donors. Study overall: Around 86 million unique TCRs, all from HLA-typed donors, were included in an early release of the data. Study observations and caveats: Generally TCR sequences proved uncommon, though certain public TCRs appeared in numerous donors.

With regard to this clone: Its cognate antigen is unknown.

This CDR3 spans 15 amino acids. The V gene's germline CDR1 is MNHEY and CDR2 SVGAGI. With V trimmed by 5 bases and J by 1 base, 4 bases remained unmatched. It was with 60 Vbeta and 13 Jbeta primers that the PCR ran. The data were produced by immunoSEQ multiplex PCR, yet TCRdb's version contains in-frame clones alone and is incomplete. Of approximately 150,000 clones in the sample, about 80% were seen once. This sequence originates from a woman in her thirties or forties in good health and CMV-seronegative. J is TRBJ2-7 and V is TRBV6-5; 11 positions match TRBD2. Sequenced sample: PBMCs. The CDR3 region has the DNA TGTGCCAGCAGTCCCGGGACTAGCGGATCCTACGAGCAGTACTTC. Its protein product is CASSPGTSGSYEQYF.